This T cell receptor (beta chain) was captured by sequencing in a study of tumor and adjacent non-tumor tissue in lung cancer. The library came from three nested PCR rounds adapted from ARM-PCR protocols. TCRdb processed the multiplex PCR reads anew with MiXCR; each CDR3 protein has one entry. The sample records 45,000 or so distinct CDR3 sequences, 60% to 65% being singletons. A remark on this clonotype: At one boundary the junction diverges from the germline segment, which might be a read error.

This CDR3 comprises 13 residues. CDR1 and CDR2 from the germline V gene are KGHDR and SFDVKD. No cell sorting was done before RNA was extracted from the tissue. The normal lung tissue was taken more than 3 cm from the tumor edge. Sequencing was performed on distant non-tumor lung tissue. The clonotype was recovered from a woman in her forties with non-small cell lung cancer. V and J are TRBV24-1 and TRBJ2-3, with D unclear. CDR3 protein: CATSVSTIDMQYF. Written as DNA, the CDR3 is TGTGCCACCAGTGTTTCCACGATAGATATGCAGTATTTT.